Listed below are T cell receptor beta chains from one sample, sequenced in a study of shared clonotypes between healthy human individuals. TCRdb's table, derived via immunoSEQ multiplex PCR, lists solely in-frame clones and lacks some. Counted here are around 2.5 million clones, 80% to 95% occurring once; the ten biggest clones make up about 0.38%. The specimen was naive CD4+ T cells from PBMCs. The source of these receptors is a man aged 18 to 30 in good health. Some clones in this sample may be carry-over from other donors' samples. CDR3s include the opening cysteine and the closing phenylalanine or tryptophan. The D gene is left open where the match is weak. The size field is filled for only some rows; it gives once, few, many or a size class.

j_call d_call clone_size v_call cdr3_nt cdr3_aa
TRBJ2-2 TRBD1 NA TRBV27 TGTGCCAGCAGGTCTACAGGGGCGCACGGGGAGCTGTTTTTT CASRSTGAHGELFF
TRBJ2-2 NA NA TRBV4-1 TGCGCCAGCAGCCATCGTAACACCGGGGAGCTGTTTTTT CASSHRNTGELFF
TRBJ2-7 NA NA TRBV6-5 TGTGCCAGCAGTCTTGGACAGTGGAGCTCCTACGAGCAGTACTTC CASSLGQWSSYEQYF
TRBJ1-5 TRBD1 NA TRBV28 TGTGCCAGCAGTCCCAACAGGGGACCTAATCAGCCCCAGCATTTT CASSPNRGPNQPQHF
TRBJ1-4 NA NA TRBV6-6 TGTGCCAGCAGTTACTGGGGGACTAATGAAAAACTGTTTTTT CASSYWGTNEKLFF
TRBJ2-7 TRBD2 NA TRBV7-2 TGTGCCAGCAGCCCCAGGTGGGCTAGCGGCCCGTGGGAGCAGTACTTC CASSPRWASGPWEQYF
TRBJ1-2 NA NA TRBV6-1 TGTGCCAGCAGTGAACGTAACTATGGCTACACCTTC CASSERNYGYTF
TRBJ2-2 NA NA TRBV7-3 TGTGCCAGCACCCAGACTCCGAACACCGGGGAGCTGTTTTTT CASTQTPNTGELFF
TRBJ1-3 NA NA TRBV15 TGTGCCACCAGCAGAGATTATAGTGGGGGAGGAAACACCATATATTTT CATSRDYSGGGNTIYF
TRBJ2-3 NA once TRBV18 TGTGCCAGCTCCATCCTTCCGACGACCCTCACAGATACGCAGTATTTT CASSILPTTLTDTQYF
TRBJ2-7 TRBD1 NA TRBV2 TGTGCCAGCAGCGGACAGGGACCCTTGTACGAGCAGTACTTC CASSGQGPLYEQYF
TRBJ2-3 NA NA TRBV27 TGTGCCAGCAGTCGCCGGGACCCTGTCACAGATACGCAGTATTTT CASSRRDPVTDTQYF
TRBJ2-5 NA NA TRBV28 TGTGCCAGCACCGCTTTCGACGGGAGAGGAGAGACCCAGTACTTC CASTAFDGRGETQYF
TRBJ2-7 TRBD1 NA TRBV6-1 TGTGCCAGCACCCCCGGGACAGGAGGCGAGAAGTACTTC CASTPGTGGEKYF
TRBJ2-3 TRBD2 once TRBV18 TGTGCCAGCTCACGAAGCGGGAACACAGATACGCAGTATTTT CASSRSGNTDTQYF
TRBJ2-7 TRBD2 NA TRBV5-1 TGCGCCAGCAGCTTGGGGCGAGCGGGAGTAGGGGCTGGGGAGCAGTACTTC CASSLGRAGVGAGEQYF
TRBJ2-2 TRBD1 NA TRBV7-6 TGTGCCAGCAGCCAGCCGGGACAGGGAATAACCGGGGAGCTGTTTTTT CASSQPGQGITGELFF
TRBJ1-4 NA NA TRBV6-6 TGTGCCAGCAGTTCGATCGGATTTAATGAAAAACTGTTTTTT CASSSIGFNEKLFF
TRBJ1-3 NA NA TRBV14 TGTGCCAGCAGCCAAGTCGGCCGGGGGGCAAACACCATATATTTT CASSQVGRGANTIYF
TRBJ2-1 NA NA TRBV7-3 TGTGCCAGCAGCTATGGAGGGAGAGCCGGGGGTGAGCAGTTCTTC CASSYGGRAGGEQFF